A selection of T cell receptor beta chains follows, all from one sample in a study of identical twins. One entry per CDR3 protein, called by TCRdb with MiXCR from the 5' RACE reads. Among 550,000 to 700,000 distinct CDR3 sequences listed, 20% to 25% were seen once. The sample was also reused in another study, on T cells expressing NK-cell markers.

The sequenced sample was PBMCs. The receptors were gathered from a young woman in good health. Both conserved end residues are part of each CDR3. D genes are given only for firm matches. Size tells how often a clone was seen (once, few, many) or the class of an expanded clone, and some rows leave it out.

clone_size	j_call	d_call	v_call	cdr3_nt	cdr3_aa
NA	TRBJ2-1	TRBD2	TRBV19	TGTGCCAGTAACCAGATGGGAGGGGATGAGCAGTTCTTC	CASNQMGGDEQFF
NA	TRBJ2-1	TRBD2	TRBV20-1	TGCAGTACCAGACTAGCGGGAGGTCTCCAGCAGTTCTTC	CSTRLAGGLQQFF
few	TRBJ2-3	TRBD2	TRBV7-2	TGTGCCAGCAGCTTAGGTCGAGCGGGGGGGCCAGATACGCAGTATTTT	CASSLGRAGGPDTQYF
many	TRBJ2-5	NA	TRBV5-1	TGCGCCAGCAGCTTTAACAGGAGGGAGACCCAGTACTTC	CASSFNRRETQYF
NA	TRBJ2-7	TRBD2	TRBV27	TGTGCCAGCAGCCCCGGGGGGGGGATAGACGAGCAGTACTTC	CASSPGGGIDEQYF
many	TRBJ1-5	TRBD1	TRBV6-5	TGTGCCAGCAGATATGGACAGGGGGGTCAGCCCCAGCATTTT	CASRYGQGGQPQHF
NA	TRBJ2-2	NA	TRBV5-1	TGCGCCAGCAGCCCCCAAGGGTTCTCCGGGGAGCTGTTTTTT	CASSPQGFSGELFF
NA	TRBJ2-1	NA	TRBV6-5	TGTGCCAGCAGTTACGGGATAGCGATCTACAATGAGCAGTTCTTC	CASSYGIAIYNEQFF
NA	TRBJ1-2	NA	TRBV12-3/TRBV12-4	TGTGCCAGCAGTTTAGGAGGGTACAATGGCTACACCTTC	CASSLGGYNGYTF
many	TRBJ2-1	TRBD2	TRBV12-3/TRBV12-4	TGTGCCAGCACTTTGAATAGCGGGAGCAATGAGCAGTTCTTC	CASTLNSGSNEQFF
NA	TRBJ2-2	NA	TRBV29-1	TGCAGCCCGGGACCCAACTTTGCGAACACCGGGGAGCTGTTTTTT	CSPGPNFANTGELFF
NA	TRBJ2-6	NA	TRBV11-2	TGTGCCAGCAGCTTGGTTACCCTCGCACCTGTCGGATTCTCTGGGGCCAACGTCCTGACTTTC	CASSLVTLAPVGFSGANVLTF
many	TRBJ2-3	NA	TRBV6-4	TGTGCCAGCAGTGACATGATCACGGATACGCAGTATTTT	CASSDMITDTQYF
NA	TRBJ2-1	NA	TRBV3-1	TGTGCCAGCAGCCAAACTGTTAATGAGCAGTTCTTC	CASSQTVNEQFF
NA	TRBJ2-7	TRBD2	TRBV9	TGTGCCAGCAGTCGATTACCTAGCGGGAGAACCTACGAGCAGTACTTC	CASSRLPSGRTYEQYF
many	TRBJ1-1	NA	TRBV6-1	TGTGCCAGCAGGCAGACAGTGAACACTGAAGCTTTCTTT	CASRQTVNTEAFF
few	TRBJ2-6	NA	TRBV12-3/TRBV12-4	TGTGCCAGACCCGAGGTAGCCCCCTCTGGGGCCAACGTCCTGACTTTC	CARPEVAPSGANVLTF
many	TRBJ2-1	TRBD2	TRBV11-2	TGTGCCAGCAGCTTAGAAATGTGGAGCGGGGGTAACAATGAGCAGTTCTTC	CASSLEMWSGGNNEQFF
NA	TRBJ2-7	NA	TRBV5-5	TGTGCCAGCAGCTGGGGTCCGGGCCATACCTACGAGCAGTACTTC	CASSWGPGHTYEQYF
NA	TRBJ2-1	TRBD2	TRBV20-1	TGCAGTGCTAGACCCACAGTCAGCGGGAGGGGGCATGAGCAGTTCTTC	CSARPTVSGRGHEQFF
few	TRBJ2-3	TRBD2	TRBV20-1	TGCAGTGCTAGCCGTTTAGCGGGGGCCGGAGATACGCAGTATTTT	CSASRLAGAGDTQYF
NA	TRBJ2-7	NA	TRBV3-1	TGTGCCAGCGCACCGGACTCAACCTACGAGCAGTACTTC	CASAPDSTYEQYF
few	TRBJ2-3	NA	TRBV20-1	TGCAGTGCTACCAAGGGGGATACGCAGTATTTT	CSATKGDTQYF
many	TRBJ1-2	TRBD1	TRBV5-1	TGCGCCAGCAGCGGGAGGACAGGGTTTGGCTACACCTTC	CASSGRTGFGYTF
NA	TRBJ2-5	NA	TRBV12-3/TRBV12-4	TGTGCCAGCAGTTTATTGATGGGGGCCGGGGAGACCCAGTACTTC	CASSLLMGAGETQYF